This passage covers 28 T cell receptor beta chains from one sample sequenced in a study of blood T cell repertoires in COVID-19. This table comes from immunoSEQ multiplex PCR, and its TCRdb copy is limited to in-frame clones, with some not included. The top ten clones hold 10% of a sample with roughly 300,000 clones, 80% to 90% of them seen once. The sequencing sample was made of PBMCs or T cells enriched from blood (not recorded which). These TCRs come from a woman aged 18-29 years who had recovered from COVID-19.

The V and J genes are TRBV21-1 and TRBJ1-1; the listed D gene, TRBD1, was not tested against the DNA. TRBV21-1 is shown as a pseudogene. The CDR3 extends over 15 amino acids. The CDR3: CASRGQVPMNTEAFF. CDR3 sequence (DNA): TGTGCCAGCAGGGGGCAGGTGCCGATGAACACTGAAGCTTTCTTT.

V and J are TRBV27 and TRBJ1-2, with a weak D call TRBD1 (6 bases). The CDR3 is 13 amino acids. The germline CDR1 and CDR2 sequences are MNHEY and SMNVEV (reference sequence). Trimming left V 8 bases short and J 2 bases short, with 12 bases between. The chain's CDR3 is CASGAGANYGYTF. In DNA, the CDR3 is TGTGCCAGCGGGGCGGGGGCAAACTATGGCTACACCTTC.

The chain recombines TRBV5-1 with TRBJ2-1; maybe TRBD2 (6 bases). The CDR3 has 15 residues. Trimming pared 1 base from V and 3 bases from J, leaving 11 bases between. The V gene's germline CDR1 is SGHRS and CDR2 YFSETQ. Here the CDR3 DNA reads TGCGCCAGCAGCTTGCTCCAGGGAGGCTACAATGAGCAGTTCTTC. It specifies CASSLLQGGYNEQFF.

A single count supports this clone. The V gene is TRBV2, the J gene TRBJ2-1; 11 bases agree with TRBD1. Germline assignment: CDR1 SNHLY and CDR2 FYNNEI. This CDR3 has 15 residues. J lost 3 bases, V lost 6 bases, and 4 bases had no gene match. The CDR3 spells CASRSGTGGYNEQFF. The CDR3 DNA reads TGTGCCAGCAGATCCGGGACAGGGGGCTACAATGAGCAGTTCTTC.

V usage is TRBV7-9 and J usage is TRBJ2-7, with D tentatively TRBD1 (6 bases). Germline V gene data show CDR1 as SEHNR and CDR2 as FQNEAQ (reference sequence). This CDR3 has 12 residues. The germline V and J ends were trimmed by 5 bases and 6 bases, with 11 bases remaining between them. Here the CDR3 reads CASSPDRREQYF. The CDR3 DNA follows: TGTGCCAGCAGCCCCGACAGGCGCGAGCAGTACTTC.

The chain recombines TRBV19 with TRBJ2-1; 8 bases match TRBD2. V lost 3 bases and J lost 9; bases outside the gene matches: 4. The CDR3 is 13 residues long. Germline V gene data show CDR1 as LNHDA and CDR2 as SQIVND (reference sequence). In DNA form, the CDR3 reads TGTGCCAGTAGTATCGGGAGGGAGGGTGAGCAGTTCTTC. It specifies CASSIGREGEQFF. The full variable domain, in which reference TRBV19 and TRBJ2-1 provide the parts outside the CDR3, is DGGITQSPKYLFRKEGQNVTLSCEQNLNHDAMYWYRQDPGQGLRLIYYSQIVNDFQKGDIAEGYSVSREKKESFPLTVTSAQKNPTAFYLCASSIGREGEQFFGPGTRLTVL.

This rearrangement joins TRBV5-1 to TRBJ2-7, with 7 bases lining up with TRBD1. The germline CDR1 and CDR2 sequences are SGHRS and YFSETQ. V dropped 0 bases and J dropped 1; count of bases not matched to a gene: 4. This CDR3 is 15 amino acids long. The CDR3 DNA sequence: TGCGCCAGCAGCTTGGCCGGACAGGCTTCCTACGAGCAGTACTTC. This sequence encodes CASSLAGQASYEQYF.

The rearrangement uses TRBV19 and TRBJ2-3, with TRBD1 matching over 11 bases. V gave up 6 bases and J gave up 3 bases; unmatched junction bases: 8. The germline gives CDR1 LNHDA, CDR2 SQIVND (reference sequence). There are 16 residues in the CDR3. The CDR3 loop is CASSNLGTGGTDTQYF. As DNA, the CDR3 is TGTGCCAGTAGCAATCTCGGGACAGGGGGAACAGATACGCAGTATTTT.

The chain joins TRBV27 to TRBJ1-1, with TRBD1 matching 7 bases. CDR1 is MNHEY, CDR2 SMNVEV, per germline (reference sequence). This CDR3 contains 12 residues. The V segment lost 2 bases and the J segment 9 bases; nucleotides outside the gene matches: 3. The CDR3 region is CASSLGRGKAFF. In DNA, the CDR3 is TGTGCCAGCAGTTTAGGCAGGGGGAAAGCTTTCTTT.

V gene TRBV9 combines with J gene TRBJ1-3; TRBD1 matches 11 bases. The germline gives CDR1 SGDLS, CDR2 YYNGEE. This CDR3 region has 17 residues. V shed 4 bases and J 6 bases; nucleotides not matched to a gene: 12. The CDR3 loop is CASSSGTGGRFENTIYF. DNA of the CDR3: TGTGCCAGCAGCTCGGGGACAGGGGGAAGATTCGAAAACACCATATATTTT. Full variable domain (remainder filled in from reference TRBV9 and TRBJ1-3): DSGVTQTPKHLITATGQRVTLRCSPRSGDLSVYWYQQSLDQGLQFLIQYYNGEERAKGNILERFSAQQFPDLHSELNLSSLELGDSALYFCASSSGTGGRFENTIYFGEGSWLTVV.

The V and J genes are TRBV6-5 and TRBJ2-2, with D possibly TRBD1 on 6 matching bases. The CDR3 length is 15 residues. Germline CDR1 MNHEY, CDR2 SVGAGI. Trimming took off 5 bases at V and 1 base at J, with 11 bases between the two ends. The CDR3 protein is CASSHPTGNTGELFF. As DNA, the CDR3 is TGTGCCAGCAGTCACCCGACAGGGAACACCGGGGAGCTGTTTTTT.

A single count supports this clone. The chain has TRBV24-1 and TRBJ1-1, with D possibly TRBD1 on 6 matching bases. The CDR3 spans 13 residues. Trimming took 10 bases from V and 4 from J, leaving 15 bases between them. Germline CDR1 and CDR2: KGHDR and SFDVKD. CDR3 in amino acids: CATSKGDRTEAFF. The CDR3 DNA is TGTGCCACTTCAAAGGGGGATCGCACTGAAGCTTTCTTT.

The V call is TRBV4-1, the J call TRBJ1-1; 8 nucleotides agree with TRBD1. Per germline, CDR1 MGHRA and CDR2 YSYEKL. With 5 bases clipped from V and 0 bases from J, the junction kept 11 bases outside the gene matches. The CDR3 has 17 residues. CDR3 coding DNA: TGCGCCAGCAGCTTCGGGACAGGCCCAAAGATGAACACTGAAGCTTTCTTT. It specifies CASSFGTGPKMNTEAFF.

The chain links TRBV2 to TRBJ1-1; 10 bases fit TRBD1. CDR1 SNHLY and CDR2 FYNNEI come from the germline V gene. V shed 4 bases, J shed 4 bases, and the junction held 0 bases outside the gene matches. The CDR3 is 13 residues long. In DNA form, the CDR3 reads TGTGCCAGCAGTGGACAGGGGGCCACTGAAGCTTTCTTT. Its translation: CASSGQGATEAFF.

This chain connects TRBV11-2 to TRBJ2-5; 7 bases agree with TRBD1. Trimming cost V 6 bases and J 5 bases; bases outside gene matches: 9. Germline lookup yields CDR1 SGHAT and CDR2 FQNNGV. The CDR3 is 14 residues long. The CDR3 reads CASRRTGAPETQYF. CDR3 DNA sequence: TGTGCCAGCAGGAGAACAGGGGCGCCTGAGACCCAGTACTTC.

The genes are TRBV19 and TRBJ2-2, with a tentative D call TRBD2 (7 bases). The CDR3 runs 17 residues. Germline CDR1 is LNHDA and CDR2 is SQIVND (reference sequence). V gave up 3 bases and J gave up 6 bases, with 20 bases separating them. The DNA for the CDR3 is TGTGCCAGTAGTATTGGACAGAAGCCAGGGAGGGCCGGGGAGCTGTTTTTT. It yields the protein CASSIGQKPGRAGELFF.

The chain is built from TRBV6-5 and TRBJ1-1; 9 bases agree with TRBD1. The ends lost 2 bases at V and 6 bases at J; junction bases unmatched: 4. Germline assignment: CDR1 MNHEY and CDR2 SVGAGI. CDR3 length: 14 residues. CDR3 DNA: TGTGCCAGCAGTTACGGGACAGGGTTCTCTGAAGCTTTCTTT. It is translated as CASSYGTGFSEAFF.

The genes are TRBV9 and TRBJ1-1; D might be TRBD1 (6 bases). CDR3 length: 15 amino acids. The V and J ends lost 0 bases and 5 bases respectively, with 14 bases between them. Per germline, CDR1 SGDLS and CDR2 YYNGEE. The CDR3 nucleotides are TGTGCCAGCAGCGTAGCGGCAGGGGAGGGGACTGAAGCTTTCTTT. It specifies CASSVAAGEGTEAFF.

This chain joins TRBV2 and TRBJ2-3, with 7 positions matching TRBD2. The CDR3 loop spans 14 amino acids. Germline trimming cut 6 bases from V and 5 bases from J; bases unmatched to any gene: 8. Germline lookup yields CDR1 SNHLY and CDR2 FYNNEI. CDR3 bases: TGTGCCAGCAGCCCACTAGCGAGGGGAGATACGCAGTATTTT. Its translation: CASSPLARGDTQYF.

The chain has TRBV28 and TRBJ1-2; a weak D match, TRBD1 (5 bases). CDR3 size: 14 residues. V shed 10 bases and J shed 3 bases, with 18 bases lying between them. Germline lookup yields CDR1 MDHEN and CDR2 SYDVKM. The CDR3 region is CATSTGGVDYGYTF. As DNA, the CDR3 is TGTGCCACCTCTACCGGGGGAGTGGACTATGGCTACACCTTC.

This clone was counted only a few times. The V gene is TRBV7-9, the J gene TRBJ2-2; 9 positions match TRBD1. Germline V gene sequence: CDR1 SEHNR, CDR2 FQNEAQ (reference sequence). With 6 bases clipped from V and 4 bases from J, the junction kept 6 bases outside the gene matches. The CDR3 extends over 15 amino acids. CDR3 in amino acids: CASSPRQGGTGELFF. DNA of the CDR3: TGTGCCAGCAGTCCGAGACAGGGGGGCACCGGGGAGCTGTTTTTT.

The chain uses TRBV12-3 or TRBV12-4 and TRBJ2-1; D not resolved. Trimming cost V 1 base and J 8 bases, with 6 bases left between them. The CDR3 runs 12 residues. CDR3 in amino acids: CASSLVVDEQFF. The DNA for the CDR3 is TGTGCCAGCAGTTTAGTAGTGGATGAGCAGTTCTTC.

V usage is TRBV9 and J usage is TRBJ1-6, with D hard to call. The CDR3 has 16 residues. V lost 0 bases to trimming and J lost 6 bases, with 13 bases between them. Per the germline V gene, CDR1 is SGDLS and CDR2 is YYNGEE. The CDR3 nucleotides are TGTGCCAGCAGCGTAGGGGCAGCTCCAGTTAATTCACCCCTCCACTTT. Its protein product is CASSVGAAPVNSPLHF.

This clone is a singleton in its sample. The rearrangement uses TRBV2 and TRBJ2-5; 11 bases are shared with TRBD2. The CDR3 spans 13 residues. The germline V gene has CDR1 SNHLY and CDR2 FYNNEI. J was trimmed by 5 bases and V by 6 bases; bases with no gene match: 2. CDR3 in DNA: TGTGCCAGCAGCCGACTAGCGGGGGAGACCCAGTACTTC. This translates into CASSRLAGETQYF.

The rearrangement uses TRBV28 and TRBJ1-4; D may be TRBD1 (6 bases). The V gene lost 3 bases and the J gene lost 7 bases, with 15 bases spanning the gap. Per the germline V gene, CDR1 is MDHEN and CDR2 is SYDVKM. This CDR3 region has 15 residues. CDR3 protein: CASSLTGPQGEKLFF. The CDR3 nucleotides are TGTGCCAGCAGTTTGACAGGTCCCCAGGGTGAAAAACTGTTTTTT.

The CDR3 sequence is CASSLFGGYGNQPQHF. CDR3 in DNA: TGTGCCAGCAGTTTATTTGGGGGGTACGGCAATCAGCCCCAGCATTTT. This chain uses TRBV28 with TRBJ1-5; D is perhaps TRBD1 (5 bases). The ends were cut back, 1 base at V and 2 bases at J, with 12 bases in the middle. CDR1 is MDHEN, CDR2 SYDVKM, per germline. The CDR3 spans 16 residues. Together with reference TRBV28 and TRBJ1-5, the CDR3 gives the full variable domain: DVKVTQSSRYLVKRTGEKVFLECVQDMDHENMFWYRQDPGLGLRLIYFSYDVKMKEKGDIPEGYSVSREKKERFSLILESASTNQTSMYLCASSLFGGYGNQPQHFGDGTRLSIL.

This chain joins TRBV29-1 and TRBJ1-1; D unclear. The germline V gene encodes CDR1 SQVTM and CDR2 ANQGSEA. The CDR3 covers 10 residues. The V end was cut by 7 bases, the J end by 5 bases, with 8 bases between. The CDR3 reads CSGRGTEAFF. CDR3 nucleotide sequence: TGCAGCGGACGAGGGACTGAAGCTTTCTTT.

J is TRBJ1-2 and V is TRBV12-3 or TRBV12-4; 7 bases map to TRBD1. J gave up 2 bases and V 7 bases, and 4 bases lay outside the gene matches. This CDR3 contains 13 residues. The CDR3 here is CASTPTGNYGYTF. For the CDR3, the DNA is TGTGCCAGCACCCCGACAGGGAACTATGGCTACACCTTC.